This TCR beta chain was captured by sequencing in a study of cytomegalovirus exposure and HLA in healthy donors. The study, taken as a whole, reports: Per published reports, the classifier diagnosed cytomegalovirus status with high specificity and sensitivity.

Details on this clone: The antigen is not known.

Generated by immunoSEQ multiplex PCR, the TCRdb table keeps only in-frame clones and is missing some. The sample contains over 200,000 clones, around nine tenths of which appear only once. This CDR3 has 14 amino acids. Trimming removed 9 bases from V and 5 bases from J; junction bases left unmatched: 13. Germline CDR1 reads SGHDT; CDR2 reads YYEEEE. This sequence was found in a young woman in good health and CMV-seropositive. Sequencing was done on a sample of PBMCs. The V gene is TRBV5-6, the J gene TRBJ1-1; 7 bases are a match to TRBD1. CDR3 nucleotides: TGTGCCACCAGTCTTAGGGGGCGAGATACTGAAGCTTTCTTT. Amino acid sequence: CATSLRGRDTEAFF.